This T cell receptor (beta chain) was observed in a study of T-cell memory formation after mild COVID-19. Study as a whole: Most TCR clusters belonged to a single donor.

TCRdb independently ran MiXCR on the 5' RACE reads; one entry per CDR3 protein. The profile shows 13,000 or so distinct CDR3 sequences, approximately 15% of them singletons. This clonotype turned up a few times. The antigen is undetermined. Broader study findings: Memory sampled before infection contained some responding clones, suggesting cross-reactive memory joined.

Source material: PBMCs or a T cell subset sorted from them (not recorded which). The sequence was obtained from a young man who had mild COVID-19 (a few samples of this study predate the infection). Cell type and time point are not known.

The CDR3 is CASKFGQIQETQYF. The CDR3 DNA sequence: TGTGCCAGCAAGTTCGGACAGATTCAAGAGACCCAGTACTTC. The chain carries TRBV12-3 or TRBV12-4 and TRBJ2-5, with a weak D call TRBD1 (6 bases). The CDR3 runs 14 residues. The V gene lost 7 bases and the J gene lost 2 bases, with 14 bases spanning the gap.